This TCR beta chain is from a study of OX40 agonist ivuxolimab in advanced cancers. In the study overall: Ivuxolimab, which targeted the costimulatory receptor OX40 (CD134), was an agonistic, fully human IgG2 monoclonal antibody. Intravenous ivuxolimab was administered to patients every 2 weeks at six dose levels: 0.01, 0.1, 0.3, 1.5, 3 and 10 mg/kg. Of the approximately 53 patients in dose escalation, around 19 had hepatocellular carcinoma, some 15 had melanoma, 9 had renal cell carcinoma and 9 had head and neck cancer. The dose-escalation cohort was 82.7% male with a mean age of roughly 60 years, ranging from 23 to 79. Prior anti-PD-1, anti-PD-L1 or anti-CTLA-4 therapy was permitted, and checkpoint inhibitors had been received by approximately 39% of dose-escalation patients. Partial responses occurred in three dose-escalation patients: two with cutaneous melanoma and one with hepatocellular carcinoma. The purpose of peripheral TCRbeta sequencing was to test whether ivuxolimab changed TCR sequence diversity and led to clonal T-cell expansion. The paper describes the monotherapy dose-escalation part (N = 52 patients) of the phase I trial of ivuxolimab.

Genomic DNA was isolated from the sorted cells so that the TCRbeta CDR3 region could be sequenced. The immunoSEQ Assay was used to sequence the TCRbeta CDR3 regions. Entries here come from immuneACCESS through TCRdb and include only in-frame sequences with V and J called. Some clones fail to appear in such tables; in the studies checked, an unresolved V gene covers under half of the shortfall, and the cause of the remainder is unknown. This sample comprises roughly 64,000 clones, approximately 81% of them detected only once. The ten biggest clones cover under 3% of the sample. Results the study describes overall, beyond this receptor: After ivuxolimab, more expanded clones were found on average in CD8+ T cells than in CD4+ T cells. Partial responders in the 0.1-3.0 mg/kg groups had among the lowest normalized peripheral clonal expansion, especially among CD8+ T cells. At doses of 0.1 to 3.0 mg/kg, clonal expansion of both CD4+ and CD8+ T cells in blood was seen between baseline and week 6. The antigen specificity of the clonally expanded peripheral T cells was not determined. Low levels of normalized T-cell clonal expansion were also seen in some patients who did not respond.

Deletion took 5 bases off V and 3 bases off J, with a span of 11 bases between the germline ends. The germline V gene encodes CDR1 MDHEN and CDR2 SYDVKM. From the cysteine up to the phenylalanine, the CDR3 has a length of 13 residues. CDR3 DNA is the only sequence kept; it has 39 bases, read in frame from the first base. The trial excluded patients who had a history of autoimmune disease or who were on systemic immunosuppression. Peripheral blood for TCR sequencing was collected from all dose cohorts at baseline, on cycle 4 day 1, and on cycle 7 day 1. The samples were drawn from a first-in-human, open-label, multicenter phase I dose-escalation trial of ivuxolimab. Adults with locally advanced or metastatic melanoma, renal cell, hepatocellular, or head and neck squamous cell carcinoma were enrolled in the trial. Before TCR sequencing, CD4+ and CD8+ T cells were separately sorted from peripheral blood.

For this clone: The antigen this receptor binds is unknown. Per-base qualities were not stored, and no clone one base away is much larger.

The V and J genes are TRBV28 and TRBJ2-7, with an unclear D gene assignment. The sequence came from an adult with an advanced solid tumor such as melanoma, head and neck, liver or kidney cancer. The sample in question was CD4+ or CD8+ T cells sorted from blood, obtained in a trial of the OX40 agonist ivuxolimab. The base sequence is TGTGCCAGCAGTCCACCTGGAGACTACGAGCAGTACTTC. This codes for CASSPPGDYEQYF. When the CDR3 is completed using the reference TRBV28 and TRBJ2-7 genes on either side, the full variable domain is DVKVTQSSRYLVKRTGEKVFLECVQDMDHENMFWYRQDPGLGLRLIYFSYDVKMKEKGDIPEGYSVSREKKERFSLILESASTNQTSMYLCASSPPGDYEQYFGPGTRLTVT.